These 18 T cell receptor beta chains came from one sample sequenced in a study of cytomegalovirus exposure and HLA in healthy donors. It was with 60 Vbeta and 13 Jbeta primers that the PCR ran. Produced via immunoSEQ multiplex PCR; TCRdb's table is partial and in-frame only. The repertoire consists of over 40,000 clones, with 87% occurring once and the leading ten covering 8%. The sequenced material came from PBMCs. These receptors were collected from a middle-aged woman in good health and CMV-seropositive.

This clone came up a few times. The genes are TRBV27 and TRBJ2-2; 9 bases fit TRBD1. Trimming at V came to 4 bases and at J to 4 bases, leaving 4 bases not matched to a gene. The germline CDR1 and CDR2 sequences are MNHEY and SMNVEV (reference sequence). The CDR3 runs to 15 residues. The CDR3 DNA reads as TGTGCCAGCAGTTCTAGGACAGGGGTCACCGGGGAGCTGTTTTTT. Its translation is CASSSRTGVTGELFF.

V and J are TRBV7-2 and TRBJ2-7, with TRBD1 as a possible D gene (5 bases). V was cut by 5 bases and J by 3 bases, with 11 bases left in between. Germline assignment: CDR1 SGHTA and CDR2 FQGNSA. The CDR3 totals 13 residues. The CDR3 loop is CASSQPQGYEQYF. The CDR3 nucleotides are TGTGCCAGCAGCCAGCCGCAGGGCTACGAGCAGTACTTC.

This clone was seen only once. The chain employs TRBV14 and TRBJ2-7, with D possibly TRBD1 on 5 matching bases. There are 20 residues in the CDR3. The germline V gene encodes CDR1 SGHDN and CDR2 FVKESK. V was clipped by 4 bases and J by 1 base, with 29 bases between them. DNA of the CDR3: TGTGCCAGCAGCCGTCCTAACCCGATAGACAGCCCCCTCGGGTCCTACGAGCAGTACTTC. Its translation: CASSRPNPIDSPLGSYEQYF. The whole variable domain, remainder taken from reference TRBV14 and TRBJ2-7, is EAGVTQFPSHSVIEKGQTVTLRCDPISGHDNLYWYRRVMGKEIKFLLHFVKESKQDESGMPNNRFLAERTGGTYSTLKVQPAELEDSGVYFCASSRPNPIDSPLGSYEQYFGPGTRLTVT.

This chain uses TRBV6-5 with TRBJ1-2, with D tentatively TRBD1 (5 bases). V was trimmed by 6 bases and J by 2 bases, leaving 10 bases between them. CDR1 and CDR2 from the germline V gene are MNHEY and SVGAGI. This CDR3 is built from 13 residues. The CDR3 region has the DNA TGTGCCAGCAGCCAGGACACGAACTATGGCTACACCTTC. It yields the protein CASSQDTNYGYTF.

The J gene is TRBJ2-5, the V gene TRBV15; D may be TRBD1 (6 bases). Germline V lookup: CDR1 LNHNV, CDR2 YYDKDF (reference sequence). The ends were cut back, 0 bases at V and 3 bases at J, with 17 bases in the middle. CDR3 length: 17 residues. The chain's CDR3 is CATSRDLEPRGEETQYF. CDR3 in DNA: TGTGCCACCAGCAGAGATCTCGAGCCCAGGGGAGAAGAGACCCAGTACTTC.

This clone was seen only once. This chain links TRBV5-6 with TRBJ1-1; TRBD1 is a possible D gene (5 bases). The CDR3 totals 12 residues. Deletions cut 4 bases from V and 8 bases from J, with 12 bases between. Germline V gives CDR1 SGHDT, CDR2 YYEEEE. The CDR3 sequence: CASSHRSSEAFF. CDR3 nucleotide sequence: TGTGCCAGCAGCCACAGGTCCTCGGAAGCTTTCTTT.

This clone was seen a few times. J is TRBJ2-7 and V is TRBV10-3; 7 positions agree with TRBD1. With V trimmed by 5 bases and J by 4 bases, 2 bases remained unmatched. Germline loops: CDR1 ENHRY, CDR2 SYGVKD. This CDR3 has 12 residues. DNA of the CDR3: TGTGCCATCAGTCGACAGGGATACGAGCAGTACTTC. Translated, it gives CAISRQGYEQYF.

The chain employs TRBV14 and TRBJ1-2; D gene uncertain. Trimming left V 0 bases short and J 4 bases short, with 18 bases between. CDR3 length equals 17 residues. The germline gives CDR1 SGHDN, CDR2 FVKESK. The DNA for the CDR3 is TGTGCCAGCAGCCAAGAAAGGGTCCGGGGAGAAGGCTATGGCTACACCTTC. It translates to CASSQERVRGEGYGYTF.

The chain joins TRBV7-9 to TRBJ2-2; TRBD1 matches 7 bases. CDR3 length equals 17 residues. The germline gives CDR1 SEHNR, CDR2 FQNEAQ (reference sequence). Germline trimming cut 6 bases from V and 2 bases from J; bases unmatched to any gene: 12. CDR3 sequence: CASRTAVGTENTGELFF. CDR3 sequence (DNA): TGTGCCAGCAGAACGGCAGTCGGGACAGAAAACACCGGGGAGCTGTTTTTT.

The chain has TRBV7-6 and TRBJ2-3; D possibly corresponds to TRBD2 (5 bases). CDR1 SGHVS and CDR2 FNYEAQ come from the germline V gene. The V end was cut by 8 bases, the J end by 2 bases, with 14 bases between. The CDR3 runs to 14 residues. The DNA of the CDR3 is TGTGCCAGCCGCTCGACGGGGTTCACAGATACGCAGTATTTT. Translation: CASRSTGFTDTQYF.

V usage is TRBV10-2 and J usage is TRBJ1-5; no clear D gene. CDR3 length: 13 residues. V was clipped by 7 bases and J by 3 bases, with 10 bases between them. The germline V gene encodes CDR1 WSHSY and CDR2 SAAADI. The CDR3 protein is CASTPGLNQPQHF. CDR3 nucleotide sequence: TGCGCCAGCACCCCGGGTCTCAATCAGCCCCAGCATTTT.

V gene TRBV2 combines with J gene TRBJ2-2; TRBD2 agrees at 12 bases. The CDR3 consists of 17 residues. V lost 4 bases and J lost 6; bases outside the gene matches: 9. Germline CDR1 and CDR2: SNHLY and FYNNEI. CDR3 coding DNA: TGTGCCAGCAGTGGGTCGCTAGCGGGGGGGCAGTCCGGGGAGCTGTTTTTT. Protein sequence: CASSGSLAGGQSGELFF.

This chain links TRBV19 with TRBJ2-7, with 8 bases matching TRBD2. V gave up 5 bases and J gave up 5 bases; unmatched junction bases: 11. Germline CDR1 and CDR2: LNHDA and SQIVND (reference sequence). The CDR3 is made up of 15 amino acids. The CDR3 reads CASSPGLELVHEQYF. CDR3 bases: TGTGCCAGTAGTCCGGGACTAGAACTGGTCCACGAGCAGTACTTC. Based on the CDR3 plus reference TRBV19 and TRBJ2-7, the full variable domain is DGGITQSPKYLFRKEGQNVTLSCEQNLNHDAMYWYRQDPGQGLRLIYYSQIVNDFQKGDIAEGYSVSREKKESFPLTVTSAQKNPTAFYLCASSPGLELVHEQYFGPGTRLTVT.

Only one count was recorded for this clone. This chain connects TRBV5-6 to TRBJ2-2, with D perhaps TRBD1 (6 bases). V shed 2 bases and J shed 7 bases, with 15 bases lying between them. The CDR3 runs 15 residues. Germline CDR1 reads SGHDT; CDR2 reads YYEEEE. CDR3 in amino acids: CASSFRLRGGGELFF. The DNA of the CDR3 is TGTGCCAGCAGCTTCCGGCTCCGAGGGGGCGGGGAGCTGTTTTTT.

CDR3 nucleotides: TGTGCCAGCAGACACGGGGCAGATACGCAGTATTTT. Amino acid sequence: CASRHGADTQYF. This rearrangement joins TRBV6-5 to TRBJ2-3; D perhaps matches TRBD2 (5 bases). V was cut by 6 bases and J by 4 bases, with 8 bases left in between. Germline CDR1 is MNHEY and CDR2 is SVGAGI. The CDR3 has 12 residues.

The J gene is TRBJ2-2, the V gene TRBV4-2; D may be TRBD2 (5 bases). V was trimmed by 2 bases and J by 0 bases, leaving 7 bases between them. The CDR3 covers 15 residues. CDR1 and CDR2 from the germline V gene are LGHNA and YNFKEQ. The CDR3 protein is CASSQSDSNTGELFF. As DNA, the CDR3 is TGTGCCAGCAGCCAATCGGACTCGAACACCGGGGAGCTGTTTTTT.

The V and J genes are TRBV18 and TRBJ2-1; a possible D gene is TRBD2 (5 bases). This CDR3 has 13 residues. The V end was cut by 5 bases, the J end by 8 bases, with 13 bases between. The germline V gene has CDR1 KGHSH and CDR2 LQKENI. Here the CDR3 reads CASSAGPHYEQFF. The CDR3 DNA reads as TGTGCCAGCTCAGCGGGTCCTCACTATGAGCAGTTCTTC.

V usage is TRBV27 and J usage is TRBJ1-6; no reliable D call. CDR3 length: 13 residues. Per germline, CDR1 MNHEY and CDR2 SMNVEV (reference sequence). Trimming pared 6 bases from V and 7 bases from J, leaving 10 bases between. DNA of the CDR3: TGTGCCAGCAGCCCCGGCGGAAATTCACCCCTCCACTTT. This gives the protein CASSPGGNSPLHF.